This T cell receptor (beta chain) comes out of a study of shared clonotypes between healthy human individuals (dated by TCRdb to 2020 to 2022). Broadly, across the study: A couple of women and a few men aged 18 to 49 years were included in the cohort. For each donor, three plates each were used for CD4 naive and CD4 memory, two plates were used for CD8 naive, and one plate was used for CD8 memory. To estimate repertoire size and how much clonotypes are shared between individuals, the study performed deep sequencing of blood TCR repertoires from roughly five healthy adults. To increase sequencing depth and limit assay-specific biases, TCR repertoire library preparation and sequencing were carried out by different laboratories using diverse techniques. Between about 0.85 and 10 billion PBMCs per donor were obtained by leukapheresis.

Healthy HIV-negative adults with no recently reported acute infections or vaccinations were included as donors. Only Caucasian adults living in Nashville, Tennessee, USA were represented among the donors. Magnetic negative selection was used to enrich CD4+ T cells, after which naive cells were positively selected on CD45RA and the negative fraction became the memory subset. Blood was obtained by leukapheresis, after which PBMCs were separated by Ficoll-Histopaque density gradient centrifugation and cryopreserved in liquid nitrogen vapor phase. Analytical flow cytometry was used to check the purity and quantity of each magnetically sorted T cell population. From each sorted fraction, genomic DNA was isolated and quantified by UV absorbance on a Nanodrop 2000c. V sheds 6 bases and J sheds 0 bases, leaving 10 bases between their ends. In the germline V gene, CDR1 corresponds to MNHNS and CDR2 to SASEGT. The cysteine opens and the phenylalanine closes a CDR3 of 14 amino acids. This entry keeps only the CDR3 DNA: 42 bases, framed from base 1.

In regard to this clone: What antigen it recognizes has not been identified. No much larger clone exists at a distance of one base, and base qualities are not known.

Beyond this particular receptor, the publication reports: Incomplete sequencing was indicated by rarefaction of sorted-subset datasets, despite the large sequencing depth. Sampling was limited to blood, and TCR repertoires in tissue likely differ from TCR repertoires in blood. Across a handful of donors, 5% to 6% of naive CD4, around 3.5% of naive CD8, 2.3% of memory CD4, and 0.4% of memory CD8 clonotypes were shared. Pairwise subsampling indicated that sequencing depth was expected to affect the degree of clonotype sharing among donors. Naive subsets generally had larger estimated clonotype richness than memory subsets did. Compared with non-shared clonotypes, clonotypes shared by all four sorted-subset donors had higher generation probabilities. Because the study included only a small number of donors, the genetic and exposure-history diversity represented was limited.

Using the deep immunoSEQ assay, TCR CDR3 regions were amplified from genomic DNA by multiplex PCR. For each cell subset, the extracted genomic DNA was distributed evenly across all wells of several immunoSEQ 96-well plates, and each plate served as one replicate. For sorted subsets, approximately 210 ng genomic DNA, equal to some 30,000 T cell genomes, was loaded into each replicate PCR. The purified libraries were quantified using a Qubit 3.0 fluorometer, sized with a Bioanalyzer 2100, and then quantified again using the KAPA Library Quantification kit. Each immunoSEQ 96-well plate was sequenced on its own single-read 150-cycle Illumina NextSeq 550 flow cell. The original methods were these. Because only junctional sequences without quality scores were contained in the immunoSEQ output, filtering matching that applied to full-length reads could not be performed. Sequences were annotated with PyIR, a Python wrapper for IgBLAST v1.9, and V/J genes and CDR3 were assigned using IMGT germline references. Reads with weak V/J assignments (E-value above 1e-6), missing CDR3, stop codons, out-of-frame junctions, or ambiguous translated residues were removed. A V3J clonotype was defined by an identical inferred V gene, J gene, and CDR3 amino acid sequence. Percentage overlap between repertoires was calculated by dividing the number of shared unique clonotypes by the size of the smaller repertoire. Richness of each repertoire was evaluated using RTK rarefaction, the Chao1 estimator, and Recon v2.1 estimates of unobserved clonotypes. Generation probabilities were computed with OLGA for all TCRbeta clonotypes obtained by the gDNA method from several donors. The table was pulled from immuneACCESS by TCRdb, which kept in-frame rearrangements only. Such tables lose some clones; where checked, under half of the loss comes from unresolved V genes, and the rest has no known cause. The V and J calls and clone size were taken over from that table, and D and trimming were inferred from the DNA. Within this sample are about 2.3 million clones, with approximately 90% of them counted one time only. The top ten hold about 0.41% of the sample.

The V and J segments used are TRBV6-1 and TRBJ2-3; TRBD1 is possibly the D segment (5 matching bases). This clonotype originated in a man younger than 30 in good health. Some clones in this sample may be carry-over from other donors' samples. The sequenced material came from naive CD4+ T cells from PBMCs. The cell subset or site label on this specimen signifies: CD45RA+ positively selected. The CDR3 amino acid sequence is: CASRDTSSTDTQYF. The nucleotides are TGTGCCAGCAGGGACACCTCTAGCACAGATACGCAGTATTTT.